This paragraph covers one T cell receptor beta chain sequence. No antigen is known for it. The data belong to a study of shared clonotypes between healthy human individuals. Sequenced by immunoSEQ multiplex PCR; TCRdb stores in-frame clones only, minus some. The sample records around 700,000 clones, 72% being singletons. The J segment lost 2 bases and the V segment lost 1 base, leaving 6 bases of the junction unmatched. CDR3 size: 16 residues. Per germline, CDR1 SGHDN and CDR2 FVKESK. The study, taken as a whole, reports: Naive subsets tended to show greater estimated richness than memory subsets.

The CD4+ fraction was divided into a CD45RA+ naive subset and a CD45RA-negative memory subset. This receptor was taken from a woman under 40 in good health. Sequences were obtained from memory CD4+ T cells sorted from blood. Sample subset: CD45RA-negative fraction. The chain joins TRBV14 to TRBJ2-7, with TRBD1 matching 9 bases. CDR3 nucleotide sequence: TGTGCCAGCAGCCAAGTTGTAGGACAGGGGCCCTACGAGCAGTACTTC. Translated, it gives CASSQVVGQGPYEQYF. Based on the CDR3 plus reference TRBV14 and TRBJ2-7, the full variable domain is EAGVTQFPSHSVIEKGQTVTLRCDPISGHDNLYWYRRVMGKEIKFLLHFVKESKQDESGMPNNRFLAERTGGTYSTLKVQPAELEDSGVYFCASSQVVGQGPYEQYFGPGTRLTVT.